The present entry profiles one T cell receptor beta chain with its context. What it binds is unknown. This sample stems from a study of post-analysis software for immune sequencing data. Study-level findings and limits: Strong co-clustering by F measure linked samples that shared a preparation batch. When compared against controls, multiple sclerosis patients showed significantly lower normalized Chao1 diversity.

TCR beta cDNA libraries included unique molecular identifiers. TCRdb recomputed calls from the PCR reads with MiXCR, one row per CDR3 protein. Of a few hundred thousand distinct CDR3 sequences in the sample, approximately 38% were seen once. The sequenced sample was blood. The receptor comes from a girl aged 2 to 10 with multiple sclerosis.

CDR3 in amino acids: CASSLAWTGGDGGELFF. The CDR3 DNA is TGCGCCAGCAGCCTGGCCTGGACAGGGGGCGATGGAGGGGAGCTGTTTTTT. The rearrangement uses TRBV4-3 and TRBJ2-2; 11 positions agree with TRBD1. The CDR3 runs 17 residues. Germline loops: CDR1 LGHNA, CDR2 YSLEER. V shed 4 bases, J shed 8 bases, and the junction held 12 bases outside the gene matches.